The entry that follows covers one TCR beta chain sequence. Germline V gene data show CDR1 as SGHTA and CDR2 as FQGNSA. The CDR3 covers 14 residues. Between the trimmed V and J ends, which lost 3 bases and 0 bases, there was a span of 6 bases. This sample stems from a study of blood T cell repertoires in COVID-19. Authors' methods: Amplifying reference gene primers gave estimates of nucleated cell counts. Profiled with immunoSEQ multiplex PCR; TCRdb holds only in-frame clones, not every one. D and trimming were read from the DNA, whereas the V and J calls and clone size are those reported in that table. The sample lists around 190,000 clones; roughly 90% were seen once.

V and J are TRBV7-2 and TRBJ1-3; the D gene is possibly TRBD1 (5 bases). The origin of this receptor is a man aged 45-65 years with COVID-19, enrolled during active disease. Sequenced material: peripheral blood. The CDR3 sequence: CASSFDSSGNTIYF. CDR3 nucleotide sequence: TGTGCCAGCAGCTTCGACAGCTCTGGAAACACCATATATTTT.